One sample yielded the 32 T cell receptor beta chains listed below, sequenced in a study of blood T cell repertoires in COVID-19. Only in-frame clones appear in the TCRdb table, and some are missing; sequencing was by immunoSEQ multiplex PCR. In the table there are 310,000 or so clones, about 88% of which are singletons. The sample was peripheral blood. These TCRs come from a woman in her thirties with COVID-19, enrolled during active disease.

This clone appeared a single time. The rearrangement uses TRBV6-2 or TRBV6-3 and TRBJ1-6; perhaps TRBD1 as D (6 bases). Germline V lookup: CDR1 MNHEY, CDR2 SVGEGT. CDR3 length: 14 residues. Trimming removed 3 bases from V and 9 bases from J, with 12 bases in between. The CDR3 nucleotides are TGTGCCAGCAGTTATGGGGACATTCTTTCACCCCTCCACTTT. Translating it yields CASSYGDILSPLHF.

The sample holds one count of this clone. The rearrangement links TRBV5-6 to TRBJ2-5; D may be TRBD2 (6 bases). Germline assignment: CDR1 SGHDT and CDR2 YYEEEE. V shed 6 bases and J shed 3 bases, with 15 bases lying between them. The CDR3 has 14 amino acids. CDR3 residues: CASTRLVQKETQYF. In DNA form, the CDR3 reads TGTGCCAGCACCAGACTAGTACAAAAAGAGACCCAGTACTTC.

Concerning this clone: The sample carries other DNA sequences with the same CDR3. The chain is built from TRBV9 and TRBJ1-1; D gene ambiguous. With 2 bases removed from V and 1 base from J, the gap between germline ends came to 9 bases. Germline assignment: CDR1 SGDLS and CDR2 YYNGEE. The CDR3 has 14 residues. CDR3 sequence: CASSVEAGNTEAFF. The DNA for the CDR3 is TGTGCCAGCAGCGTCGAGGCGGGGAACACTGAAGCTTTCTTT.

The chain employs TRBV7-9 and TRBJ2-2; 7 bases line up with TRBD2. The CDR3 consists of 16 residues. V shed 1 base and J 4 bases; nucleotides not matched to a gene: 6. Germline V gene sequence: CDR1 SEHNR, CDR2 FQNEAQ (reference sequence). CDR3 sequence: CASSLVVSSGTGELFF. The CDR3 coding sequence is TGTGCCAGCAGCTTAGTAGTATCTAGCGGCACCGGGGAGCTGTTTTTT.

CDR3 nucleotides: TGTGCCAGCAGCTTAGCGGGGGCCCTCTACGAGCAGTACTTC. As protein: CASSLAGALYEQYF. The V call is TRBV7-9, the J call TRBJ2-7; a possible D gene is TRBD1 (6 bases). Germline V lookup: CDR1 SEHNR, CDR2 FQNEAQ (reference sequence). Trimming left V 0 bases short and J 3 bases short, with 9 bases between. The CDR3 extends over 14 amino acids.

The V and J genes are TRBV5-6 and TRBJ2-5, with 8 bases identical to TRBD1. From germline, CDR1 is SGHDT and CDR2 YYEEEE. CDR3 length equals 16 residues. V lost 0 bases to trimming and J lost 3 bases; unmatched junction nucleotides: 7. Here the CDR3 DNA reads TGTGCCAGCAGCTTGGCGGGAGACAGGGGTGAAGAGACCCAGTACTTC. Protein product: CASSLAGDRGEETQYF.

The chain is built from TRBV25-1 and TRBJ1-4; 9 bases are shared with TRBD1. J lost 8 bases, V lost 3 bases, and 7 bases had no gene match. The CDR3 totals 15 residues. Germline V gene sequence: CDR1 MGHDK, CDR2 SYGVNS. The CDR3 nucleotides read TGTGCCAGCAGTGACTGGACAGGGGAAATAGAAAAACTGTTTTTT. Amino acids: CASSDWTGEIEKLFF.

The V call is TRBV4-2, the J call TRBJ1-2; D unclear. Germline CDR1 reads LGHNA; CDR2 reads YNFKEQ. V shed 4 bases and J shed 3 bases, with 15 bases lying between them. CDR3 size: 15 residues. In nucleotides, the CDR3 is TGTGCCAGCAGCCGCTCACGGGAAGCCGACTATGGCTACACCTTC. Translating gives CASSRSREADYGYTF.

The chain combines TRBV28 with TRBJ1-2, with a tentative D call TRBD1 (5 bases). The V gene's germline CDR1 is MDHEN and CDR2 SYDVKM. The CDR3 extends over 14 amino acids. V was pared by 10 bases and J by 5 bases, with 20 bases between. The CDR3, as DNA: TGTGCCACCACGAAGGGGAGGGAGGAGTATGGCTACACCTTC. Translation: CATTKGREEYGYTF.

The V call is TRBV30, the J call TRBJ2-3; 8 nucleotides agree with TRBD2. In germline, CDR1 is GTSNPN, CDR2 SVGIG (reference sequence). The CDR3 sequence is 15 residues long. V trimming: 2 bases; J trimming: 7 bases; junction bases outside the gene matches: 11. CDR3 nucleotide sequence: TGTGCCTGGAGTCCCCTGGCGGGAGGTCTGCATACGCAGTATTTT. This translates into CAWSPLAGGLHTQYF.

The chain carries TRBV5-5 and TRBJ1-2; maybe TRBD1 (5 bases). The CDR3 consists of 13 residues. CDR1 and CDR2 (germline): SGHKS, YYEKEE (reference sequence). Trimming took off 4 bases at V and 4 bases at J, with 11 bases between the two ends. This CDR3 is CASSRGGIYGYTF. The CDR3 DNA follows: TGTGCCAGCAGCCGGGGGGGAATCTATGGCTACACCTTC.

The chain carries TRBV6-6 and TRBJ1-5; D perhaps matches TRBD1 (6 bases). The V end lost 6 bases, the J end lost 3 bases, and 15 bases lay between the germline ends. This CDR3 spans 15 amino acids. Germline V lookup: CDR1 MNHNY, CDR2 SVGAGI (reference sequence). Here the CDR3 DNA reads TGTGCCAGCAGGGGGCAGGGGCAACTCAATCAGCCCCAGCATTTT. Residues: CASRGQGQLNQPQHF.

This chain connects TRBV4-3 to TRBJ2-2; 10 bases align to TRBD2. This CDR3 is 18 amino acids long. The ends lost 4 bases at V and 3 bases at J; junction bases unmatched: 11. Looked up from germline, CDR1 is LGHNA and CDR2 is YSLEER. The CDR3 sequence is CASSPKGASGSDTGELFF. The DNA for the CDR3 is TGCGCCAGCAGCCCCAAGGGGGCTAGCGGGAGTGACACCGGGGAGCTGTTTTTT.

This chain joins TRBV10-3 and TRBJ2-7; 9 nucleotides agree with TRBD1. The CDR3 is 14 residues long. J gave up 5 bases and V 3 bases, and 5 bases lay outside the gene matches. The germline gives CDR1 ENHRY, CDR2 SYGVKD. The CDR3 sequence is CAISDRTGANEQYF. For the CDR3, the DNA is TGTGCCATCAGTGATAGGACAGGGGCCAACGAGCAGTACTTC.

CDR3 amino acids: CATSREGVDYGYTF. The CDR3, as DNA: TGTGCCACCAGCAGAGAAGGGGTGGACTATGGCTACACCTTC. The V call is TRBV15, the J call TRBJ1-2; a possible D gene is TRBD1 (5 bases). V was shortened by 0 bases and J by 3 bases, with 8 bases between the two germline ends. CDR3 length: 14 residues. The germline V gene encodes CDR1 LNHNV and CDR2 YYDKDF (reference sequence).

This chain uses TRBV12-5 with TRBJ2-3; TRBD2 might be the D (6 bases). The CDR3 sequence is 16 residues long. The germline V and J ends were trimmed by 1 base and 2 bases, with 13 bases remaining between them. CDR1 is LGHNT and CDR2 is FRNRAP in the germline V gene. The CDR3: CASGLGLGGVTDTQYF. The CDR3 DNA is TGTGCTAGTGGTTTGGGACTTGGCGGGGTCACAGATACGCAGTATTTT.

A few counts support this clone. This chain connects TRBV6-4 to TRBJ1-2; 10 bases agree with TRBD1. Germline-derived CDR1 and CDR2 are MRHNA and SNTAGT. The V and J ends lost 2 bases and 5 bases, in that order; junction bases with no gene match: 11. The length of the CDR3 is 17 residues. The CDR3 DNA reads TGTGCCAGCAGTGACGCCCCCCGACAGGGGGCGAGTTATGGCTACACCTTC. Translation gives CASSDAPRQGASYGYTF.

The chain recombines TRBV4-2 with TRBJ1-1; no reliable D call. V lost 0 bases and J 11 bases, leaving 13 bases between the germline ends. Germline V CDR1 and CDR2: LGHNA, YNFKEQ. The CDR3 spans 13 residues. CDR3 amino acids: CASSQDLGRRAFF. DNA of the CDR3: TGTGCCAGCAGCCAAGATCTTGGACGGAGGGCTTTCTTT.

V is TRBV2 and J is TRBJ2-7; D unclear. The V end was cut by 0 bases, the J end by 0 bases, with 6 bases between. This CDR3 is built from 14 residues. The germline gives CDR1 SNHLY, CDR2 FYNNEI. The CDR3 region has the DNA TGTGCCAGCAGTGAAGCCCAGAACTCCTACGAGCAGTACTTC. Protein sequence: CASSEAQNSYEQYF.

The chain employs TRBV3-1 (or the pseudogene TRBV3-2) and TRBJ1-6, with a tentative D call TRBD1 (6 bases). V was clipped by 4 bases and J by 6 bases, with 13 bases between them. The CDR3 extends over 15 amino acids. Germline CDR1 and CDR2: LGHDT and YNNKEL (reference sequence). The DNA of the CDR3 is TGTGCCAGCAGCCCCCGCACAGGGTTTAATTCACCCCTCCACTTT. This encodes CASSPRTGFNSPLHF.

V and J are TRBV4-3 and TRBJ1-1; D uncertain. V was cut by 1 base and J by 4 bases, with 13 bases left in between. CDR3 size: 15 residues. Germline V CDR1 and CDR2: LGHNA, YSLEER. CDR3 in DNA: TGCGCCAGCAGCCAAGTGAGGGCCCTGAGCACTGAAGCTTTCTTT. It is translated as CASSQVRALSTEAFF.

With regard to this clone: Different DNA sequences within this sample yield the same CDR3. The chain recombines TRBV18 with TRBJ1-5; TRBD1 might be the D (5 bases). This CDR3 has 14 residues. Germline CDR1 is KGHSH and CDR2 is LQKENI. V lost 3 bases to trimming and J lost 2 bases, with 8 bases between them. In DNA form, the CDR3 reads TGTGCCAGCTCACCGCGGGGCCGCAATCAGCCCCAGCATTTT. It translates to CASSPRGRNQPQHF.

CDR3: CASSSPGQPNEKLFF. The CDR3, as DNA: TGTGCCAGCAGTTCCCCGGGACAGCCTAATGAAAAACTGTTTTTT. The chain carries TRBV6-5 and TRBJ1-4; 7 bases match TRBD1. The CDR3 loop spans 15 amino acids. Germline V gives CDR1 MNHEY, CDR2 SVGAGI. Trimming took 4 bases from V and 3 from J; bases not matched to a gene: 5.

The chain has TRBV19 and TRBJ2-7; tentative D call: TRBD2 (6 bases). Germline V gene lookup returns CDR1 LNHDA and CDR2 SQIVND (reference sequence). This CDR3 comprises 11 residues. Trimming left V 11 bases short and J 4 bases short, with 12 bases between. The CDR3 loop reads CAPPEGYEQYF. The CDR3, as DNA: TGTGCCCCGCCGGAGGGGTACGAGCAGTACTTC.

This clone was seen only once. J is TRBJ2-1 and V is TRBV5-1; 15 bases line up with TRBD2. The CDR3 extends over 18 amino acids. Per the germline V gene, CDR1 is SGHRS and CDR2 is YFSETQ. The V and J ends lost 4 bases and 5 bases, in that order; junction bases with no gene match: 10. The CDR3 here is CASSPYNGTSGRNNEQFF. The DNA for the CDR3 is TGCGCCAGCAGCCCATACAACGGGACTAGCGGGAGGAACAATGAGCAGTTCTTC.

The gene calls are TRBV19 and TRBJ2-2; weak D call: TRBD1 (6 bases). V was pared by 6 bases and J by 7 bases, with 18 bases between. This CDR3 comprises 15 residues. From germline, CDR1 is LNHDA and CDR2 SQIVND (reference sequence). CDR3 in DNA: TGTGCCAGTAGCATTGGGTCAGGGGTTGTCGGGGAGCTGTTTTTT. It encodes CASSIGSGVVGELFF.

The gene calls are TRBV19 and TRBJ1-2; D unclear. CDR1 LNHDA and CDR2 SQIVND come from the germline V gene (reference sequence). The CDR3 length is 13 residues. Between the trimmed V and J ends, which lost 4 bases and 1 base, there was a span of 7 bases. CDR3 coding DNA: TGTGCCAGTAGTAGGGAGAGTAACTATGGCTACACCTTC. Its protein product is CASSRESNYGYTF.

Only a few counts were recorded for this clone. Written as DNA, the CDR3 is TGTGCCAGCAGCTTAGGCCCAGGGTTGAACTATGGCTACACCTTC. Protein: CASSLGPGLNYGYTF. The rearrangement joins TRBV13 to TRBJ1-2; D might be TRBD1 (5 bases). Germline loops: CDR1 PRHDT, CDR2 FYEKMQ (reference sequence). The CDR3 is 15 residues long. The V gene lost 0 bases and the J gene lost 2 bases, with 10 bases spanning the gap.

CDR3 in DNA: TGTGCCAGCAGCGTACAGGGGGGAGCTGAAAAACTGTTTTTT. Protein product: CASSVQGGAEKLFF. The V call is TRBV2, the J call TRBJ1-4; TRBD1 aligns across 8 bases. Germline V gene data show CDR1 as SNHLY and CDR2 as FYNNEI. V trimming: 6 bases; J trimming: 7 bases; junction bases outside the gene matches: 7. The CDR3 contains 14 residues. The entire variable domain, with the rest obtained from reference TRBV2 and TRBJ1-4, is as follows: EPEVTQTPSHQVTQMGQEVILRCVPISNHLYFYWYRQILGQKVEFLVSFYNNEISEKSEIFDDQFSVERPDGSNFTLKIRSTKLEDSAMYFCASSVQGGAEKLFFGSGTQLSVL.

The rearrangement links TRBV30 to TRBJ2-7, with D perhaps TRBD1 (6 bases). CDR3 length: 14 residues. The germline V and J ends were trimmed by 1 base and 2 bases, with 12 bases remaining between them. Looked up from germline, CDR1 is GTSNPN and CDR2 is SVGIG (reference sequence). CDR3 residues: CAWSATGFTYEQYF. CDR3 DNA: TGTGCCTGGAGTGCTACAGGGTTCACCTACGAGCAGTACTTC.

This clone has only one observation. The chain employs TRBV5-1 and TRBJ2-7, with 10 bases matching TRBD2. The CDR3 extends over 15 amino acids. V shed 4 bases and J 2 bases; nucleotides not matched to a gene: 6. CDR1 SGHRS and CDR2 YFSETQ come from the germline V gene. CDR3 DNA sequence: TGCGCCAGCAGCGGTTCTAGCGGGAGCCCCTACGAGCAGTACTTC. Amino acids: CASSGSSGSPYEQYF.

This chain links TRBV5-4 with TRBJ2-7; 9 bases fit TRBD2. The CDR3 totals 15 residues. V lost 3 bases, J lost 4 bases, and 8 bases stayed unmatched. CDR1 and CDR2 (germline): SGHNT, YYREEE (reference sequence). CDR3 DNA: TGTGCCAGCAGCTCCCTTGAGGCGGGAGGGTACGAGCAGTACTTC. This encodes CASSSLEAGGYEQYF. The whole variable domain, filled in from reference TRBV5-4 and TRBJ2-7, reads ETGVTQSPTHLIKTRGQQVTLRCSSQSGHNTVSWYQQALGQGPQFIFQYYREEENGRGNFPPRFSGLQFPNYSSELNVNALELDDSALYLCASSSLEAGGYEQYFGPGTRLTVT.